This T cell receptor (beta chain) was retrieved from a study of blood T cell repertoires in COVID-19. Produced via immunoSEQ multiplex PCR; TCRdb's table is partial and in-frame only. The sample has some 250,000 clones; 81% are singletons. With V trimmed by 6 bases and J by 7 bases, 13 bases remained unmatched. CDR1 is MNHEY and CDR2 is SVGEGT in the germline V gene. The CDR3 sequence is 16 residues long. Sequenced: peripheral blood. This sequence joins TRBV6-2 or TRBV6-3 and TRBJ1-5; TRBD1 matches 9 bases. This receptor was taken from a woman older than 75 with COVID-19, enrolled during active disease. The CDR3 sequence is CASSLGQGPSEQPQHF. The CDR3 coding sequence is TGTGCCAGCAGCTTGGGACAGGGCCCCTCGGAACAGCCCCAGCATTTT.